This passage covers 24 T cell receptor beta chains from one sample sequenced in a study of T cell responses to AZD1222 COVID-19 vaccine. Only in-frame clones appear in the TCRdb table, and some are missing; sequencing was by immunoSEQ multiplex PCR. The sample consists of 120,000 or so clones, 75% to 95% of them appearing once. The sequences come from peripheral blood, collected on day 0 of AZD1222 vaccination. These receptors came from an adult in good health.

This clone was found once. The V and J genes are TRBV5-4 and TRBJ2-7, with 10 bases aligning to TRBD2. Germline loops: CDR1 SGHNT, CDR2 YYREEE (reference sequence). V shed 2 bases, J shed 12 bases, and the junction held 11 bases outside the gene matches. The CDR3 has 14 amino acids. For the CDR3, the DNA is TGTGCCAGCAGCTTCAGTAATAGCGGGAGGAACCCGTACTTC. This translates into CASSFSNSGRNPYF. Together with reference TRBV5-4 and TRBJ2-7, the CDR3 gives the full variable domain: ETGVTQSPTHLIKTRGQQVTLRCSSQSGHNTVSWYQQALGQGPQFIFQYYREEENGRGNFPPRFSGLQFPNYSSELNVNALELDDSALYLCASSFSNSGRNPYFGPGTRLTVT.

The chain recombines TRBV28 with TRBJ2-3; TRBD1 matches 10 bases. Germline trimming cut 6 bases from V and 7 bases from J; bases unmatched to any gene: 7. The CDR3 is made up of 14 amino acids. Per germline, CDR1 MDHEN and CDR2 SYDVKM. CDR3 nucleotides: TGTGCCAGCAGCACCGGGACAGGGGTGAATACGCAGTATTTT. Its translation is CASSTGTGVNTQYF.

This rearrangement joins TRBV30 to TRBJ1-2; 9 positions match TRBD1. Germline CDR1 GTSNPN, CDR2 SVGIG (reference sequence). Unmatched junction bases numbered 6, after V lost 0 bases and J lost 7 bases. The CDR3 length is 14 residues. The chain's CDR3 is CAWSVLTGGAGYTF. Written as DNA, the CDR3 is TGTGCCTGGAGTGTTTTGACAGGGGGTGCTGGCTACACCTTC.

CDR3 sequence: CATSRDLGGTYNEQFF. CDR3 nucleotides: TGTGCCACCAGCAGAGATCTTGGGGGTACCTACAATGAGCAGTTCTTC. The gene calls are TRBV15 and TRBJ2-1, with D possibly being TRBD1 or TRBD2 (5 bases each). The V gene lost 0 bases and the J gene lost 2 bases, with 11 bases spanning the gap. The CDR3 loop spans 16 amino acids. Germline-derived CDR1 and CDR2 are LNHNV and YYDKDF (reference sequence).

The CDR3 DNA follows: TGTGCCAGCAGCCTTACCCGAGCGGGAGGTTTGCAAGAGACCCAGTACTTC. It yields the protein CASSLTRAGGLQETQYF. The chain has TRBV7-2 and TRBJ2-5; 9 bases align to TRBD2. The J segment lost 2 bases and the V segment lost 5 bases, leaving 12 bases of the junction unmatched. CDR1 and CDR2 from the germline V gene are SGHTA and FQGNSA. This CDR3 region has 17 residues.

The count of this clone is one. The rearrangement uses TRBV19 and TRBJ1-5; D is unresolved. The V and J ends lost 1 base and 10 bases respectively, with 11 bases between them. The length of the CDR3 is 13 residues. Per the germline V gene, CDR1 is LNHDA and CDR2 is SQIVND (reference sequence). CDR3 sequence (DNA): TGTGCCAGTAGTATAGCGGAGTGGGCCCCCCAGCATTTT. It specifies CASSIAEWAPQHF.

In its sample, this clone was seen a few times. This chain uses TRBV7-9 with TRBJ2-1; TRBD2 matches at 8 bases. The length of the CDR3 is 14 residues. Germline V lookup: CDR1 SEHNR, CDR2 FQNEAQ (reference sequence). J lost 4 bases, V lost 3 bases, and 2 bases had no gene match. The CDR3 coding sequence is TGTGCCAGCAGCTTGAGCGGGGGATACAATGAGCAGTTCTTC. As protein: CASSLSGGYNEQFF.

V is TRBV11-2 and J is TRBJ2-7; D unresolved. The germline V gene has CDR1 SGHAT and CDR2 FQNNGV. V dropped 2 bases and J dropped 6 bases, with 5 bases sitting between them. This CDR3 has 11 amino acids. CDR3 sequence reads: CASSLIGEQYF. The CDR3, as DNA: TGTGCCAGCAGCTTAATCGGCGAGCAGTACTTC.

CDR3 coding DNA: TGTGCCTGGAGCAGCCTCTTACAGGACTCTGGAAACACCATATATTTT. Translation gives CAWSSLLQDSGNTIYF. The J gene is TRBJ1-3, the V gene TRBV30; D is perhaps TRBD1 (5 bases). The germline V gene has CDR1 GTSNPN and CDR2 SVGIG (reference sequence). The V end was cut by 3 bases, the J end by 0 bases, with 15 bases between. The CDR3 length is 16 residues.

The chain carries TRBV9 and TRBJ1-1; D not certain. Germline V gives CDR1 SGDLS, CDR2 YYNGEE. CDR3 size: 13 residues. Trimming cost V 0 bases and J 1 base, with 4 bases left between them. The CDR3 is CASSVGRNTEAFF. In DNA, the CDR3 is TGTGCCAGCAGCGTAGGTAGGAACACTGAAGCTTTCTTT.

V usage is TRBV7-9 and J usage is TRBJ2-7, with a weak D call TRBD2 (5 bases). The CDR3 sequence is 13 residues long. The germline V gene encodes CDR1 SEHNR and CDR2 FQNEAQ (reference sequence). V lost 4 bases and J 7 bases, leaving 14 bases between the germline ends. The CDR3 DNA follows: TGTGCCAGCAGCTCCGGCCCATCGGGAGAGCAGTACTTC. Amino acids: CASSSGPSGEQYF.

The CDR3 spells CAISGDPEYEQYF. The CDR3 coding sequence is TGTGCCATCAGTGGGGACCCTGAATACGAGCAGTACTTC. The J gene is TRBJ2-7, the V gene TRBV10-3; D might be TRBD1 or TRBD2, each matching 5 bases. The germline gives CDR1 ENHRY, CDR2 SYGVKD. V lost 4 bases and J 4 bases, leaving 11 bases between the germline ends. This CDR3 has 13 residues.

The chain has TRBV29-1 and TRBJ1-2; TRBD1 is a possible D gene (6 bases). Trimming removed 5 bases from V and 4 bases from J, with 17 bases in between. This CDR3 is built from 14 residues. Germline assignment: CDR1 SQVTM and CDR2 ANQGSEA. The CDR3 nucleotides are TGCAGCGTTAACCGGGACAACAAGGGCTATGGCTACACCTTC. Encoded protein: CSVNRDNKGYGYTF. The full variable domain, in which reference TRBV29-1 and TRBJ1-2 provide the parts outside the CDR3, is SAVISQKPSRDICQRGTSLTIQCQVDSQVTMMFWYRQQPGQSLTLIATANQGSEATYESGFVIDKFPISRPNLTFSTLTVSNMSPEDSSIYLCSVNRDNKGYGYTFGSGTRLTVV.

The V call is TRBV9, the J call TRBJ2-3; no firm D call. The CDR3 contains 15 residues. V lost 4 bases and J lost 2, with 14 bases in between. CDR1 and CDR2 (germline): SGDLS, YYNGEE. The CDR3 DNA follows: TGTGCCAGCAGCTCCCACGGACGTGACACAGATACGCAGTATTTT. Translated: CASSSHGRDTDTQYF.

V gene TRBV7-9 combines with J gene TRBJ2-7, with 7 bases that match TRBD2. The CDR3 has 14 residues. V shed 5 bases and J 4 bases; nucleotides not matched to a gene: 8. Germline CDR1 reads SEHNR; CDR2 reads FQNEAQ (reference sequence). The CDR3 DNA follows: TGTGCCAGCAGCCCCTTGGCGGGAGTATACGAGCAGTACTTC. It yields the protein CASSPLAGVYEQYF.

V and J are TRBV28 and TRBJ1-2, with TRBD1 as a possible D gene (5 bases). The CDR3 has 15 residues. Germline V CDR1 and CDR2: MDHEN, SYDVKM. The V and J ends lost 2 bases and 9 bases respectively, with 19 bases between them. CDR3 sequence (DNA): TGTGCCAGCAGTTTAGCCGGGCAAGGGAAGGGGCGCTACACCTTC. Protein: CASSLAGQGKGRYTF.

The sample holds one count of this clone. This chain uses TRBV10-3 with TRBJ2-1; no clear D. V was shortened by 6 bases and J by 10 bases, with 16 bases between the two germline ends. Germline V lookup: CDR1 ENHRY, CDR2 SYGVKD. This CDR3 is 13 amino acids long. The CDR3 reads CAISRTAWNEQFF. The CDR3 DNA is TGTGCCATCAGCAGGACGGCCTGGAACGAGCAGTTCTTC.

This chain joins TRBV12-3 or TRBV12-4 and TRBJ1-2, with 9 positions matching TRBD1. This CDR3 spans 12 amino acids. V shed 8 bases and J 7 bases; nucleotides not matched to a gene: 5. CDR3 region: CASHIQGAGYTF. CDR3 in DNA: TGTGCCAGCCATATACAGGGGGCTGGCTACACCTTC.

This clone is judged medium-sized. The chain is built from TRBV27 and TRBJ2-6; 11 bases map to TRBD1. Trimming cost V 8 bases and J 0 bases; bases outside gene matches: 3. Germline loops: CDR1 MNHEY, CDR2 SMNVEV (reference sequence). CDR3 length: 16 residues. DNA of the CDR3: TGTGCCAGCTCCGGGACAGGGGGCTCTGGGGCCAACGTCCTGACTTTC. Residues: CASSGTGGSGANVLTF. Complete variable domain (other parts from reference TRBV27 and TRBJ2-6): EAQVTQNPRYLITVTGKKLTVTCSQNMNHEYMSWYRQDPGLGLRQIYYSMNVEVTDKGDVPEGYKVSRKEKRNFPLILESPSPNQTSLYFCASSGTGGSGANVLTFGAGSRLTVL.

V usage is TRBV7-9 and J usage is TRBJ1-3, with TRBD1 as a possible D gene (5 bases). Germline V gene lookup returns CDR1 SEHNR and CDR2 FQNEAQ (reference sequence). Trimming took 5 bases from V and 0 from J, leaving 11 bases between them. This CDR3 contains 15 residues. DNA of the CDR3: TGTGCCAGCAGCCCCCGGGACCCCTCTGGAAACACCATATATTTT. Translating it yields CASSPRDPSGNTIYF.

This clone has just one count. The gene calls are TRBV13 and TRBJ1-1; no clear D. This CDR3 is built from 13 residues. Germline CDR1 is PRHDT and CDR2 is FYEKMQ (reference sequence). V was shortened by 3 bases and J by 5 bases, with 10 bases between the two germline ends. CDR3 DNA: TGTGCCAGCAGCTTTGCCTGGGGAACTGAAGCTTTCTTT. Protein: CASSFAWGTEAFF.

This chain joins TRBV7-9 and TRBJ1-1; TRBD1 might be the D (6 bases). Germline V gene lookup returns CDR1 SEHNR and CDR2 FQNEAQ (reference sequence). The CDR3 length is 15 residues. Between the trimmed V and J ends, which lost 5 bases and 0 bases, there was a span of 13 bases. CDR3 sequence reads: CASSHRTEMNTEAFF. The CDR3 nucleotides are TGTGCCAGCAGCCACAGGACAGAGATGAACACTGAAGCTTTCTTT.

The CDR3: CASSLRAGTNEQFF. The DNA for the CDR3 is TGTGCCAGCAGCTTGAGGGCAGGAACCAATGAGCAGTTCTTC. The genes are TRBV11-3 and TRBJ2-1; maybe TRBD2 (5 bases). CDR3 size: 14 residues. CDR1 and CDR2 (germline): SGHNT, YENEEA. V was clipped by 3 bases and J by 6 bases, with 12 bases between them. Combining the CDR3 with reference TRBV11-3 and TRBJ2-1 gives the whole variable domain EAGVVQSPRYKIIEKKQPVAFWCNPISGHNTLYWYLQNLGQGPELLIRYENEEAVDDSQLPKDRFSAERLKGVDSTLKIQPAELGDSAVYLCASSLRAGTNEQFFGPGTRLTVL.

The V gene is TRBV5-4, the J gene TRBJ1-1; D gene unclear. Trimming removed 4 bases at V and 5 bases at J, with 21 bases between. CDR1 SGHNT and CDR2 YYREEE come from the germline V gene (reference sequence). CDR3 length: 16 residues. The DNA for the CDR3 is TGTGCCAGCAGCCCGGCGCCACTCACCTTGTATACTGAAGCTTTCTTT. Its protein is CASSPAPLTLYTEAFF.